These 4 T cell receptor beta chains came from one sample sequenced in a study of T cell repertoires in cytomegalovirus infection. TCRdb independently ran MiXCR on the reads; one entry per CDR3 protein. The table lists approximately 990,000 distinct CDR3 sequences, 30% to 40% of them singletons. Antigen specificity for these receptors is unknown. Sample: cultured CD8+ T cells from PBMCs, taken from culture after CMV antigen stimulation. These receptors were taken from a human donor in good health (CMV status not recorded). Some clones in this sample may be carry-over from other donors' samples.

V is TRBV6-1 and J is TRBJ2-1, with D uncertain. Trimming left V 5 bases short and J 0 bases short, with 11 bases between. In germline, CDR1 is MNHNS, CDR2 SASEGT. The CDR3 is 15 residues long. This CDR3 reads CASSSTRYSYNEQFF. The CDR3 coding sequence is TGTGCCAGCAGTTCTACACGCTACTCCTACAATGAGCAGTTCTTC.

This clonotype was seen many times. The chain employs TRBV7-2 and TRBJ2-5, with 9 bases that match TRBD1. Germline trimming cut 3 bases from V and 5 bases from J; bases unmatched to any gene: 7. The CDR3 is 15 amino acids. Germline CDR1 reads SGHTA; CDR2 reads FQGNSA. CDR3 in amino acids: CASSLNHRGPETQYF. The CDR3 DNA is TGTGCCAGCAGCTTGAACCACAGGGGGCCCGAGACCCAGTACTTC.

The CDR3 region is CASSYSRQGVYYGYTF. The CDR3 coding sequence is TGTGCCAGCAGTTACTCACGACAGGGGGTTTACTATGGCTACACCTTC. The rearrangement links TRBV6-5 to TRBJ1-2; 9 nucleotides match TRBD1. From germline, CDR1 is MNHEY and CDR2 SVGAGI. Germline trimming cut 0 bases from V and 3 bases from J; bases unmatched to any gene: 5. The CDR3 has 16 amino acids.

On this clonotype itself: The junction does not match germline at one end; this may be a read error. The chain couples TRBV11-3 to TRBJ2-3; 11 bases agree with TRBD2. CDR3 size: 20 residues. Germline values: CDR1 SGHNT, CDR2 YENEEA. CDR3 sequence reads: CASSDAGTSGLPVHRVTQCF. The CDR3 DNA reads TGTGCCAGCAGCGACGCCGGGACTAGCGGACTCCCCGTCCACAGGGTTACGCAGTGTTTT.